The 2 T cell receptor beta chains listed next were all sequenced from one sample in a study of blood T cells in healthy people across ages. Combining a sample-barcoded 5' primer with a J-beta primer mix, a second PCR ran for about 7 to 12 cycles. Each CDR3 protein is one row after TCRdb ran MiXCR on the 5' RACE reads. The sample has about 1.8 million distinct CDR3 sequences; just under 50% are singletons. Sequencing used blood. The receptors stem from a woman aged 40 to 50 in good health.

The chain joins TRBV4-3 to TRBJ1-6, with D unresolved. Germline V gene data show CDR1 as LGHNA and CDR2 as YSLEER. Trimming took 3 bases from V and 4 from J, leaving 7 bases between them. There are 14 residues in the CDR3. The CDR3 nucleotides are TGCGCCAGCAGCCATCCCGATTATAATTCACCCCTCCACTTT. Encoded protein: CASSHPDYNSPLHF.

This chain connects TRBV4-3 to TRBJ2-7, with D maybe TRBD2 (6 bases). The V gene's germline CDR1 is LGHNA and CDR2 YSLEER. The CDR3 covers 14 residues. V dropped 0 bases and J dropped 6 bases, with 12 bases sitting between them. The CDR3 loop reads CASSQDWRGSEQYF. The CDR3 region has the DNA TGCGCCAGCAGCCAAGATTGGAGGGGCTCCGAGCAGTACTTC.